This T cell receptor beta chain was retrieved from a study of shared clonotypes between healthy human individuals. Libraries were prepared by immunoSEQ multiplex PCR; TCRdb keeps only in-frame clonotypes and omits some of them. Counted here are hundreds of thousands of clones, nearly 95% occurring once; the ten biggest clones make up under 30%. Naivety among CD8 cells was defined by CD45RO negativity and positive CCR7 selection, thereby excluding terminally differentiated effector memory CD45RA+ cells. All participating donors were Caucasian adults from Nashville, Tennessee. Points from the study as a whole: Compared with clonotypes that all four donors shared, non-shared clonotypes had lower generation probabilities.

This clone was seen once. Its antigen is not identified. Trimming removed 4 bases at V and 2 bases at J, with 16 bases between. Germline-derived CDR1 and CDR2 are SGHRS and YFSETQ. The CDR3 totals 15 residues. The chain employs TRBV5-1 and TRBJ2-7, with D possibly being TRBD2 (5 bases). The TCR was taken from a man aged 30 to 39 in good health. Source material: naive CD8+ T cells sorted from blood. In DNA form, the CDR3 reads TGCGCCAGCAGCCCGCTAGCAGAACCGGCCTACGAGCAGTACTTC. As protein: CASSPLAEPAYEQYF. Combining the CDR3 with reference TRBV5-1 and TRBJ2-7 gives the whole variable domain KAGVTQTPRYLIKTRGQQVTLSCSPISGHRSVSWYQQTPGQGLQFLFEYFSETQRNKGNFPGRFSGRQFSNSRSEMNVSTLELGDSALYLCASSPLAEPAYEQYFGPGTRLTVT.